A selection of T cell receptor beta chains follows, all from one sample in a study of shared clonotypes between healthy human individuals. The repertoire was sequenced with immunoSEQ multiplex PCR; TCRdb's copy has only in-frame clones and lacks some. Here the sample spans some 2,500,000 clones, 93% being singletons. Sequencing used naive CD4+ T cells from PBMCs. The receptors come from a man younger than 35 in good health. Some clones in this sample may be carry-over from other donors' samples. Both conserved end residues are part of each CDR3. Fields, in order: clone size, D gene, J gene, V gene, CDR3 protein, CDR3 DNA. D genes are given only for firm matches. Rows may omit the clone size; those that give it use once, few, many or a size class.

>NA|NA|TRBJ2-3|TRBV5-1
CASSPHLTSTDTQYF
TGCGCCAGCAGCCCACACCTGACTAGCACAGATACGCAGTATTTT
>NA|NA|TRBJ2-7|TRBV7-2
CASSLSYGNYEQYF
TGTGCCAGCAGCTTATCGTACGGAAACTACGAGCAGTACTTC
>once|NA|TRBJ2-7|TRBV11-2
CASSLVAGSYEQYF
TGTGCCAGCAGCTTAGTGGCGGGTAGCTACGAGCAGTACTTC
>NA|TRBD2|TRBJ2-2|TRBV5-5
CASSFGTSGTNTGELFF
TGTGCCAGCAGCTTCGGGACTAGCGGGACGAACACCGGGGAGCTGTTTTTT
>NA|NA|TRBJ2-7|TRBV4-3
CASSQRISPSSYEQYF
TGCGCCAGCAGCCAACGGATAAGTCCGAGCTCCTACGAGCAGTACTTC
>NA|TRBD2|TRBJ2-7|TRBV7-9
CASSSGTSGLSYEQYF
TGTGCCAGCAGCTCGGGGACTAGCGGGCTCTCCTACGAGCAGTACTTC
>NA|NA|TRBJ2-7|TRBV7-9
CASSLREGTATFYEQYF
TGTGCCAGCAGCTTACGAGAGGGTACAGCTACCTTCTACGAGCAGTACTTC
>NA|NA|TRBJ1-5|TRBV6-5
CASSPRVNQPQHF
TGTGCCAGCAGTCCCCGGGTGAATCAGCCCCAGCATTTT
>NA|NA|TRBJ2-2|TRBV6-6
CAIFLGNTGELFF
TGTGCCATCTTTTTGGGGAACACCGGGGAGCTGTTTTTT
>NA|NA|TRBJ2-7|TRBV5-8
CASSATGSGEQYF
TGTGCCAGCAGCGCTACAGGGTCGGGCGAGCAGTACTTC
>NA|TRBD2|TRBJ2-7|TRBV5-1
CASSIWTSGVYEQYF
TGCGCCAGCAGCATCTGGACTAGCGGGGTTTACGAGCAGTACTTC
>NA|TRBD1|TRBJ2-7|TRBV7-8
CASSSLRDRGAHEQYF
TGTGCCAGCAGCTCCCTCCGGGACAGGGGTGCCCACGAGCAGTACTTC
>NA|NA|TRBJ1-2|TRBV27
CASSSTGVYGYTF
TGTGCCAGCAGTTCGACAGGAGTCTATGGCTACACCTTC
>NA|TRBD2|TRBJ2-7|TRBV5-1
CASSLATSGTYEQYF
TGCGCCAGCAGCTTGGCGACTAGCGGGACCTACGAGCAGTACTTC
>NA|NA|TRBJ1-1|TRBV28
CASTTDRNTEAFF
TGTGCCAGCACGACCGACAGGAACACTGAAGCTTTCTTT
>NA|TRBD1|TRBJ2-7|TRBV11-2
CASSRDRARDEQYF
TGTGCCAGCAGCCGAGACAGGGCGAGAGACGAGCAGTACTTC
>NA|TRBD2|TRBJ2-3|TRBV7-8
CASSSRGRALTDTQYF
TGTGCCAGCAGCTCCCGGGGGAGGGCCCTAACAGATACGCAGTATTTT
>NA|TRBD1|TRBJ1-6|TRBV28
CASRRDREAPPLHF
TGTGCCAGCAGGCGGGACAGGGAAGCGCCACCCCTCCACTTT
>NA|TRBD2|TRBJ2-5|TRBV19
CASSARTSGPKETQYF
TGTGCCAGTAGTGCCCGGACTAGCGGGCCCAAAGAGACCCAGTACTTC
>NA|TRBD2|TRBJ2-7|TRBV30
CAWSGPSSGRAPFYEQYF
TGTGCCTGGAGTGGACCCTCTAGCGGGAGGGCCCCATTCTACGAGCAGTACTTC
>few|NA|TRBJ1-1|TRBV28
CASSFEGIAEAFF
TGTGCCAGCAGCTTTGAGGGGATCGCTGAAGCTTTCTTT
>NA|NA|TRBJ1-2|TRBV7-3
CASSLNRDNYGYTF
TGTGCCAGCAGCTTAAACAGGGACAACTATGGCTACACCTTC
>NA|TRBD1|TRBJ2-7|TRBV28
CASSSTGAWDEQYF
TGTGCCAGCAGTTCCACAGGGGCTTGGGACGAGCAGTACTTC
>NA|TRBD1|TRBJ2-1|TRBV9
CASSPRTGDALGFNEQFF
TGTGCCAGCAGTCCTAGGACAGGGGACGCCTTGGGGTTCAATGAGCAGTTCTTC
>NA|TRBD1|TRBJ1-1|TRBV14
CASSLGQGRWNTEAFF
TGTGCCAGCAGCCTGGGACAGGGAAGGTGGAACACTGAAGCTTTCTTT
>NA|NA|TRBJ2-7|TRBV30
CAWTAGARKEQYF
TGTGCCTGGACAGCAGGGGCCCGTAAGGAGCAGTACTTC
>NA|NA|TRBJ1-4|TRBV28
CASRTIQTNEKLFF
TGTGCCAGCAGGACAATCCAGACAAATGAAAAACTGTTTTTT
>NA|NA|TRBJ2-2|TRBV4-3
CASSQGSVGELFF
TGCGCCAGCAGCCAAGGGTCAGTGGGGGAGCTGTTTTTT
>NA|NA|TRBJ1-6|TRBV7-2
CASAAGWPLHF
TGTGCCAGCGCCGCAGGGTGGCCCCTCCACTTT
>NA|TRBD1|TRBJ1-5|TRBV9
CASSVGGQGGQPQHF
TGTGCCAGCAGCGTAGGCGGTCAGGGGGGTCAGCCCCAGCATTTT
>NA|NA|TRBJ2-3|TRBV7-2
CASSLEGTPTDTQYF
TGTGCCAGCAGCTTAGAGGGGACTCCCACAGATACGCAGTATTTT
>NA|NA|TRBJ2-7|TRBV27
CASSLSGFSRYEQYF
TGTGCCAGCAGTTTATCAGGTTTTTCGCGCTACGAGCAGTACTTC
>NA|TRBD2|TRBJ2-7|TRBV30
CAWSLTGTSGTYEQYF
TGTGCCTGGAGCCTAACAGGGACTAGCGGGACCTACGAGCAGTACTTC
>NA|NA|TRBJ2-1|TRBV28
CASSGTSSYNEQFF
TGTGCCAGCAGTGGGACGAGCTCCTACAATGAGCAGTTCTTC
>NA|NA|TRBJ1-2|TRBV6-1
CASSETIRYGYTF
TGTGCCAGCAGCGAGACTATACGCTATGGCTACACCTTC
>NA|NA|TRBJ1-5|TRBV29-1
CSALGGEGGNQPQHF
TGCAGCGCCCTAGGAGGAGAGGGAGGGAATCAGCCCCAGCATTTT
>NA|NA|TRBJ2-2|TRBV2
CASLAGRRTGELFF
TGTGCCAGCCTCGCCGGGCGGAGGACCGGGGAGCTGTTTTTT